This note documents a single T cell receptor (beta chain) sequence. This sample was taken from a study of T cell clones after liver transplantation. Sequencing used immunoSEQ multiplex PCR; TCRdb keeps in-frame clones, though not all of them. The sample includes about 16,000 clones, over 75% seen only once; the top ten take about a third. Trimming took 4 bases from V and 9 from J, leaving 7 bases between them. Per germline, CDR1 LGHNA and CDR2 YNFKEQ. This CDR3 contains 11 residues. This chain links TRBV4-2 with TRBJ2-1, with D hard to call. This clonotype was obtained from a human patient who received a liver transplant. A subset of T cells may come from the graft donor. This sample comprised CD8+ T cells from blood, obtained roughly 50 months after liver transplant. CDR3 in DNA: TGTGCCAGCAGCCTATCACGTGAGCAGTTCTTC. This codes for CASSLSREQFF.